A selection of T cell receptor beta chains follows, all from one sample in a study of PD-1 blockade in mismatch repair-deficient tumors. Measured with immunoSEQ multiplex PCR; TCRdb has only the in-frame clones, and not every one. The data hold roughly 53,000 clones, with 78% observed a single time. Sequencing was performed on peripheral blood, taken 4 weeks after starting pembrolizumab. The source of these receptors is an adult with mismatch repair-deficient cancer. The CDR3 runs from the conserved cysteine through the conserved F or W. The order of the fields is D gene, V gene, clone size, J gene, CDR3 DNA, CDR3 protein. D genes are given only for firm matches. Where a row states a size, it is once, few, many or the class of an expanded clone; other rows omit it.

>TRBD1|TRBV5-5|NA|TRBJ1-5
TGTGCCAGCAGCTTAGCCGGGACAGGGGTATCCAATCAGCCCCAGCATTTT
CASSLAGTGVSNQPQHF
>NA|TRBV2|NA|TRBJ2-2
TGTGCCAGCAGTGCAGATGGAGGGGGCGTCGGGGAGCTGTTTTTT
CASSADGGGVGELFF
>NA|TRBV4-1|NA|TRBJ1-1
TGCGCCAGCAGCCTCTTAGGACGTTCGAAGAACACTGAAGCTTTCTTT
CASSLLGRSKNTEAFF
>TRBD1|TRBV6-5|NA|TRBJ2-1
TGTGCCAGCAGCCTCCGGGACAGGAACTACAATGAGCAGTTCTTC
CASSLRDRNYNEQFF
>TRBD1|TRBV18|NA|TRBJ2-7
TGTGCCAGCTCGCGAGAATACCGGGACAGCTCCTACGAGCAGTACTTC
CASSREYRDSSYEQYF
>TRBD1|TRBV6-1|once|TRBJ1-1
TGTGCCAGCAAGAACAGGGGTAACACTGAAGCTTTCTTT
CASKNRGNTEAFF
>TRBD2|TRBV29-1|NA|TRBJ2-3
TGCAGCGTTGTTCGAGCGGGGACAGATACGCAGTATTTT
CSVVRAGTDTQYF
>TRBD1|TRBV6-1|NA|TRBJ1-5
TGTGCCAGCAGTGGGGACAGGGGGTTTGGGCCCCAGCATTTT
CASSGDRGFGPQHF
>NA|TRBV7-2|few|TRBJ2-7
TGTGCCAGCAGCTCGACACCCGGCACGTCCGAGCAGTACTTC
CASSSTPGTSEQYF
>TRBD2|TRBV19|NA|TRBJ2-5
TGTGCCAGTAGTATGGCGGGACTACAAGAGACCCAGTACTTC
CASSMAGLQETQYF
>NA|TRBV9|NA|TRBJ2-2
TGTGCCAGCAGCCCCCGTCCCCCCGGGGAGCTGTTTTTT
CASSPRPPGELFF
>TRBD2|TRBV29-1|NA|TRBJ2-2
TGCAGCACAACAGCGGGAGCCGGCACCGGGGAGCTGTTTTTT
CSTTAGAGTGELFF
>TRBD1|TRBV9|NA|TRBJ2-3
TGTGCCAGCACTCCCGGACAGGACCTCACAGATACGCAGTATTTT
CASTPGQDLTDTQYF
>NA|TRBV11-2|NA|TRBJ2-1
TGTGCCAGCAGCTTAGAAGTAAACAATGAGCAGTTCTTC
CASSLEVNNEQFF
>TRBD2|TRBV6-5|NA|TRBJ2-7
TGTGCCAGCATGGGAAGCGGGACCTACGAGCAGTACTTC
CASMGSGTYEQYF
>NA|TRBV6-5|NA|TRBJ2-1
TGTGCCAGCAGTTATACAGGGTTCAATGAGCAGTTCTTC
CASSYTGFNEQFF
>NA|TRBV6-6|few|TRBJ1-5
TGTGCCAGCAGTTACTCGTCGTTCCAGCATTTT
CASSYSSFQHF
>NA|TRBV6-5|NA|TRBJ1-1
TGTGCCAGCAGGGTATGGACGGAGAACACTGAAGCTTTCTTT
CASRVWTENTEAFF
>TRBD1|TRBV13|few|TRBJ2-7
TGTGCCAGCAGCTGGGACAGGGGCACCTACGAGCAGTACTTC
CASSWDRGTYEQYF
>NA|TRBV29-1|NA|TRBJ1-1
TGCAGCGTTAGCATTCGGGGGGCAGACACTGAAGCTTTCTTT
CSVSIRGADTEAFF
>NA|TRBV19|few|TRBJ2-2
TGTGCCAGTAGTATTCGTTTCCCCGGGGAGCTGTTTTTT
CASSIRFPGELFF
>TRBD1|TRBV19|NA|TRBJ1-4
TGTGCCAGTAGTCAAGAGGGACAGCGTTATGAAAAACTGTTTTTT
CASSQEGQRYEKLFF